The rows below give T cell receptor beta chains drawn from one sample of a study of cytotoxic CD8 clonotypes in ibrutinib-treated CLL. The table came from immunoSEQ multiplex PCR; TCRdb's copy has only in-frame clones and leaves some out. The sample shows approximately 330,000 clones, about 77% of them seen only once. The sequencing here drew on PBMCs, taken before ibrutinib treatment. Receptors originate from a human donor with chronic lymphocytic leukemia. CDR3s include the opening cysteine and the closing phenylalanine or tryptophan.

>15|TRBV30|TRBJ1-2
CAWSPLGPEWYGYTF
>13|TRBV5-1|TRBJ2-7
CASSLEQTYEQYF
>15|TRBV6-6|TRBJ2-7
CASSYNPGGFYEQYF
>14|TRBV7-9|TRBJ2-2
CASTLDGYTGELFF
>15|TRBV18|TRBJ1-2
CASSPRTGDNYGYTF
>16|TRBV14|TRBJ2-1
CASSQVRIRVYNEQFF
>16|TRBV19|TRBJ2-3
CASSIDQAGVSDTQYF
>16|TRBV9|TRBJ2-1
CASSVGGESSYNEQFF
>14|TRBV27|TRBJ1-2
CASRTGEGNYGYTF
>17|TRBV19|TRBJ2-1
CASSIFAGAYSYNEQFF
>15|TRBV2|TRBJ2-1
CASSEALAGGNEQFF
>13|TRBV12-5|TRBJ2-4
CASGLTGVDIQYF
>15|TRBV4-2|TRBJ1-2
CASHDLLTGGFGYTF
>15|TRBV7-2|TRBJ2-5
CASSLRGGEQETQYF
>14|TRBV5-4|TRBJ2-5
CASSTRTGTETQYF
>17|TRBV12-5|TRBJ1-2
CASGLPSRGFGHYGYTF
>16|TRBV4-1|TRBJ2-7
CASSQKWPSGLYEQYF
>15|TRBV5-1|TRBJ2-7
CASSPAAGVSGEQYF
>14|TRBV9|TRBJ2-7
CASSGTSGGYEQYF
>16|TRBV18|TRBJ1-3
CASSPGTGFSGNTIYF
>14|TRBV5-6|TRBJ2-2
CASSLGVNTGELFF
>13|TRBV2|TRBJ1-2
CASRAGLGDGYTF
>13|TRBV5-6|TRBJ1-4
CASSLGQFGKLFF
>17|TRBV15|TRBJ2-1
CATSNDNTQSSYNEQFF
>17|TRBV18|TRBJ1-1
CASSPLIGSQKGTEAFF
>16|TRBV18|TRBJ2-1
CASSKDRDPYHNEQFF
>13|TRBV19|TRBJ1-5
CASSKGRLQPQHF
>14|TRBV7-2|TRBJ2-7
CASHARGGSYEQYF
>15|TRBV9|TRBJ2-7
CASSETSGPSYEQYF
>17|TRBV5-1|TRBJ1-2
CASSPDPTEPHNYGYTF
>15|TRBV2|TRBJ2-1
CASRVTSGPYNEQFF
>14|TRBV4-3|TRBJ2-1
CASSQGRGGNEQFF
>13|TRBV7-8|TRBJ1-5
CASSLNEDQPQHF
>13|TRBV29-1|TRBJ2-7
CSGGQGWSGEQYF
>12|TRBV5-4|TRBJ1-5
CASSLDNQPQHF
>14|TRBV28|TRBJ2-7
CASSFLAGIYEQYF
>16|TRBV5-1|TRBJ2-2
CASSPVPIKNTGELFF
>16|TRBV15|TRBJ2-1
CATSSPLVEGGNEQFF
>14|TRBV19|TRBJ2-2
CASSDRTNTGELFF
>13|TRBV10-2|TRBJ1-2
CASSRTGPYGYTF
>19|TRBV7-2|TRBJ1-2
CASSLRIVRWTGGAYGYTF
>14|TRBV19|TRBJ2-2
CASSMLGNTGELFF